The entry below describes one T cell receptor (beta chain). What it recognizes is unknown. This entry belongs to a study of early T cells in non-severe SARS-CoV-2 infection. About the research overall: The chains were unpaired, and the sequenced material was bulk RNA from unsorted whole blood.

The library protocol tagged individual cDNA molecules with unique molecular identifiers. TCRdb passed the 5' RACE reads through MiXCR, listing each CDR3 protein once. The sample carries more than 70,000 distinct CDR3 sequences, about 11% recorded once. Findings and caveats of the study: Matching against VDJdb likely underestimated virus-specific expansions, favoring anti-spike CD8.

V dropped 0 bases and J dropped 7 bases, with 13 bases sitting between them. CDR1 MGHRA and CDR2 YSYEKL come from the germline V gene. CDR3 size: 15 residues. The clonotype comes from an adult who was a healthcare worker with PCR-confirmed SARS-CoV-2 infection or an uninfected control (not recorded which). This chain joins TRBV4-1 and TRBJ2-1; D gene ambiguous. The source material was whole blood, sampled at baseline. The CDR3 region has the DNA TGCGCCAGCAGCCAAGACGAGACTTTGTGGAATGAGCAGTTCTTC. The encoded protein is CASSQDETLWNEQFF.